This T cell receptor beta chain was obtained from a study of CD8 T cells in ankylosing spondylitis. Study outcomes and limitations: Blood of patients with ankylosing spondylitis appeared to be characterized by a TCR beta motif of eight highly homologous variants.

There are many counts of this clonotype. Antigen specificity is unknown. TCRdb redid the calling of the 5' RACE reads with MiXCR, one entry per CDR3 protein. The sample yields 200,000 to 300,000 distinct CDR3 sequences, 8% to 11% seen once. This CDR3 contains 14 residues. Germline V gene data show CDR1 as SEHNR and CDR2 as FQNEAQ (reference sequence). V was shortened by 0 bases and J by 0 bases, with 5 bases between the two germline ends. Sequences were obtained from blood, either unsorted or a sorted T cell fraction (not recorded which). The chain uses TRBV7-9 and TRBJ2-5; D remains unclear. The clonotype comes from a male donor with ankylosing spondylitis or in good health (not recorded which). The CDR3 region has the DNA TGTGCCAGCAGCTTAGCAGGGTACCAAGAGACCCAGTACTTC. It translates to CASSLAGYQETQYF. The whole variable domain, filled in from reference TRBV7-9 and TRBJ2-5, reads DTGVSQNPRHKITKRGQNVTFRCDPISEHNRLYWYRQTLGQGPEFLTYFQNEAQLEKSRLLSDRFSAERPKGSFSTLEIQRTEQGDSAMYLCASSLAGYQETQYFGPGTRLLVL.